In its sample, the clone carrying this T cell receptor beta chain was seen many times. CDR1 and CDR2 (germline): SGHVS, FNYEAQ. V shed 6 bases, J shed 4 bases, and the junction held 9 bases outside the gene matches. CDR3 length: 15 amino acids. TCRdb independently ran MiXCR on the reads; one entry per CDR3 protein. In the table there are around 5,300 distinct CDR3 sequences, approximately 10% of which are singletons. The receptor's source is a human donor with rheumatoid arthritis. What was sequenced was CD4+ T cells from synovial fluid. V usage is TRBV7-6 and J usage is TRBJ2-7; the match to TRBD2 covers 10 bases. CDR3: CASSPSLAGVYEQYF. CDR3 bases: TGTGCCAGCAGTCCCTCTCTAGCGGGAGTATACGAGCAGTACTTC.